The 2 T cell receptor beta chains listed next were all sequenced from one sample in a study of graft-versus-host responses after intestinal transplantation. The authors processed graft tissue to release intraepithelial and lamina propria lymphocytes. Sequenced by immunoSEQ multiplex PCR; TCRdb stores in-frame clones only, minus some. Of almost 30,000 clones in the sample, about 80% were seen once. Here the sequenced sample was ileum tissue, taken 98 days after intestinal transplantation. These receptors were obtained from a human patient who received an intestinal transplant, so some T cells may come from the graft donor.

This clone was seen more than once but under ten times. The gene calls are TRBV28 and TRBJ1-2; D is ambiguous. The CDR3 contains 13 residues. Germline-derived CDR1 and CDR2 are MDHEN and SYDVKM. V was cut by 3 bases and J by 11 bases, with 16 bases left in between. The CDR3 loop is CASSFFTTQIYTF. The CDR3 DNA is TGTGCCAGCAGTTTCTTCACAACACAAATTTACACCTTC.

V and J are TRBV6-5 and TRBJ1-5; a weak D match, TRBD1 (6 bases). CDR1 is MNHEY and CDR2 is SVGAGI in the germline V gene. This CDR3 comprises 14 residues. V gave up 6 bases and J gave up 3 bases, with 12 bases separating them. The DNA of the CDR3 is TGTGCCAGCAGCCGCAACAGGGACAATCAGCCCCAGCATTTT. Residues: CASSRNRDNQPQHF.